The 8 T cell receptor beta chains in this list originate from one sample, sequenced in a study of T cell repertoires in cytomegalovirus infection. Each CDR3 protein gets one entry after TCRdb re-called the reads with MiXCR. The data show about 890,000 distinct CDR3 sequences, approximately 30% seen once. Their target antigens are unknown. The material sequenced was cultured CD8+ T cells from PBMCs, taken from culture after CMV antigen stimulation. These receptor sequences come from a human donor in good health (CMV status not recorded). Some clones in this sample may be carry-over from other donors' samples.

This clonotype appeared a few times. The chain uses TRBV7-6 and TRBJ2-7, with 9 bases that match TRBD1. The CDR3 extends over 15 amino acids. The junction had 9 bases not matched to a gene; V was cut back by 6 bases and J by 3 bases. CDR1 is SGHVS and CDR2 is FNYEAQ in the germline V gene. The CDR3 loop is CASSPGTGIYYEQYF. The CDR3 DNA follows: TGTGCCAGCAGTCCCGGGACAGGGATTTACTACGAGCAGTACTTC.

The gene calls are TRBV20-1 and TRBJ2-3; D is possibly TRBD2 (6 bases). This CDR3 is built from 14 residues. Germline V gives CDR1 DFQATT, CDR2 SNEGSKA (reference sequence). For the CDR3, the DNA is TGCAGCGATACCGGGCGGGGAAGCACAGATACGCAGTATTTT. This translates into CSDTGRGSTDTQYF.

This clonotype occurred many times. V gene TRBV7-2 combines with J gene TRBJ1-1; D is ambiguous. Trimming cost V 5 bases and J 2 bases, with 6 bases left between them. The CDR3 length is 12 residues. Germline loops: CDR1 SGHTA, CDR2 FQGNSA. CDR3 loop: CASSRDNTEAFF. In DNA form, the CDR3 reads TGTGCCAGCAGCAGGGATAACACTGAAGCTTTCTTT.

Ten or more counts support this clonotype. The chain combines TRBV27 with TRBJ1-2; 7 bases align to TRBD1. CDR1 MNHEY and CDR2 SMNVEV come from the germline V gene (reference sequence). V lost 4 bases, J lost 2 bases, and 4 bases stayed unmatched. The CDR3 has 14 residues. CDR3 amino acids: CASSSGTANYGYTF. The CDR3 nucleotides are TGTGCCAGCAGTTCCGGGACAGCAAACTATGGCTACACCTTC.

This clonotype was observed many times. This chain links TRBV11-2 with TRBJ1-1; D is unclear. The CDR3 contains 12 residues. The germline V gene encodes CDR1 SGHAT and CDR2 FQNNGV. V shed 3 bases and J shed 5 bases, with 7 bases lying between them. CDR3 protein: CASSFDRTEAFF. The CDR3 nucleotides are TGTGCCAGCAGCTTCGATAGGACTGAAGCTTTCTTT. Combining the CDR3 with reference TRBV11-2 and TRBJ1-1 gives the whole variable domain EAGVAQSPRYKIIEKRQSVAFWCNPISGHATLYWYQQILGQGPKLLIQFQNNGVVDDSQLPKDRFSAERLKGVDSTLKIQPAKLEDSAVYLCASSFDRTEAFFGQGTRLTVV.

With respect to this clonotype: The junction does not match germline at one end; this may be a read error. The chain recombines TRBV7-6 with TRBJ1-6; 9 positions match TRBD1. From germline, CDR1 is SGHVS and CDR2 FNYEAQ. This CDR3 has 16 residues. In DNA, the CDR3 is TGTGTCAGCAGCTTAAAGGTGGGACAGGGTAATTCACCCCTCCACTTT. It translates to CVSSLKVGQGNSPLHF.

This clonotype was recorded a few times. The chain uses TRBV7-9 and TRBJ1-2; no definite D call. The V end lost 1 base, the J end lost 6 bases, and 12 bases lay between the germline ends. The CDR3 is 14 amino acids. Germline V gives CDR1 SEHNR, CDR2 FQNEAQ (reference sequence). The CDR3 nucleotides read TGTGCCAGCAGCTTAGAAGGGTTCGGCGATGGCTACACCTTC. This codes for CASSLEGFGDGYTF.

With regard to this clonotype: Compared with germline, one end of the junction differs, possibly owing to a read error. The CDR3 spells CVSRRQGASYGYTF. CDR3 DNA: TGTGTCAGTAGACGACAGGGAGCGAGCTATGGCTACACCTTC. The rearrangement links TRBV19 to TRBJ1-2; 7 nucleotides match TRBD1. CDR3 length equals 14 residues. Germline lookup yields CDR1 LNHDA and CDR2 SQIVND (reference sequence).